The 5 T cell receptor beta chains in this list originate from one sample, sequenced in a study of blood T cell repertoires in COVID-19. Sequencing was performed with immunoSEQ multiplex PCR; in TCRdb, only in-frame clones are kept and a portion is missing. The sample records about 97,000 clones, almost 95% being singletons. The source material was peripheral blood. The receptor source for this set is a man in his fifties with active COVID-19.

The chain links TRBV7-9 to TRBJ1-1; tentatively, D is TRBD1 (5 bases). V shed 5 bases and J shed 10 bases, with 14 bases lying between them. This CDR3 has 12 amino acids. The germline CDR1 and CDR2 sequences are SEHNR and FQNEAQ (reference sequence). The CDR3 DNA is TGTGCCAGCAGCGGGGGGGTGCGACTAGCTTTCTTT. Translated: CASSGGVRLAFF.

The rearrangement joins TRBV27 to TRBJ2-3; a weak D match, TRBD2 (6 bases). The CDR3 runs to 13 residues. V was shortened by 5 bases and J by 3 bases, with 9 bases between the two germline ends. Germline V gene data show CDR1 as MNHEY and CDR2 as SMNVEV (reference sequence). The CDR3 is CASSPRGTDTQYF. The CDR3 DNA is TGTGCCAGCAGTCCCCGGGGGACAGATACGCAGTATTTT.

The CDR3 nucleotides read TGCGCCAGCACCAGCGGGGTGGCCGGAGGGGGAGAGACCCAGTACTTC. This encodes CASTSGVAGGGETQYF. This chain joins TRBV5-1 and TRBJ2-5; D possibly corresponds to TRBD2 (7 bases). The V end lost 6 bases, the J end lost 4 bases, and 22 bases lay between the germline ends. The CDR3 contains 16 residues. From germline, CDR1 is SGHRS and CDR2 YFSETQ.

This rearrangement joins TRBV5-6 to TRBJ2-1; TRBD1 might be the D (6 bases). Germline CDR1 reads SGHDT; CDR2 reads YYEEEE. V was shortened by 3 bases and J by 8 bases, with 6 bases between the two germline ends. There are 11 residues in the CDR3. CDR3 protein: CASSYRDEQFF. In nucleotides, the CDR3 is TGTGCCAGCAGCTACAGGGATGAGCAGTTCTTC. The full variable domain, with the rest looked up from reference TRBV5-6 and TRBJ2-1, is DAGVTQSPTHLIKTRGQQVTLRCSPKSGHDTVSWYQQALGQGPQFIFQYYEEEERQRGNFPDRFSGHQFPNYSSELNVNALLLGDSALYLCASSYRDEQFFGPGTRLTVL.

The V gene is TRBV5-1, the J gene TRBJ2-7; 7 bases map to TRBD1. This CDR3 has 15 amino acids. The V gene's germline CDR1 is SGHRS and CDR2 YFSETQ. J lost 1 base, V lost 0 bases, and 4 bases had no gene match. The CDR3 is CASSLAGTASYEQYF. As DNA, the CDR3 is TGCGCCAGCAGCTTGGCCGGGACAGCTTCCTACGAGCAGTACTTC.